This T cell receptor beta chain was identified during a study of blood T cell repertoires in COVID-19. Across the whole study: Samples of COVID-19 (acute and convalescent) were obtained from the United States, Italy and Spain. T cells, B-cell-depleted T cells, or PBMCs supplied cDNA or gDNA.

Per the original methods: Cell counts per sample came from amplifying reference gene primers. TCRdb keeps only in-frame clones here, not all; method: immunoSEQ multiplex PCR. Clone size and V and J calls were adopted from that table, with D and trimming inferred from the DNA. The table has more than 100,000 clones, over 75% seen once. The germline CDR1 and CDR2 sequences are LGHNA and YNFKEQ. The germline V and J ends were trimmed by 0 bases and 0 bases, with 15 bases remaining between them. CDR3 length: 18 amino acids. The chain couples TRBV4-2 to TRBJ2-4, with D possibly TRBD1 on 6 matching bases. Sequencing input: peripheral blood. This sequence was found in a human donor in a cohort sampled during active COVID-19. The CDR3 here is CASSQEGSGTLAKNIQYF. The CDR3 nucleotides read TGTGCCAGCAGCCAAGAAGGATCGGGGACACTAGCCAAAAACATTCAGTACTTC.